A selection of T cell receptor beta chains follows, all from one sample in a study of shared clonotypes between healthy human individuals. Sequencing used immunoSEQ multiplex PCR; TCRdb keeps in-frame clones, though not all of them. The sample yields roughly 2,300,000 clones, 85% to 95% seen once. The sequenced sample was naive CD4+ T cells from PBMCs. The receptors were sampled from a man between 18 and 35 years old in good health. Some clones in this sample may be carry-over from other donors' samples. Each CDR3 is given with its conserved first and last residue. The D gene is left open where the match is weak. Size is omitted from some rows. Given values are once, few, many or a class for expanded clones.

D gene	V gene	J gene	clone size	CDR3 DNA	CDR3 protein
TRBD1	TRBV5-6	TRBJ1-6	-	TGTGCCAGCAGCGCGGACAGGCAGGACTCACCCCTCCACTTT	CASSADRQDSPLHF
-	TRBV5-6	TRBJ1-5	few	TGTGCCAGCAGCTTGTTTGGCCAGCCCCAGCATTTT	CASSLFGQPQHF
TRBD1	TRBV7-2	TRBJ1-2	-	TGTGCCAGCAGCTTAGCGAACAGGGGGAACTATGGCTACACCTTC	CASSLANRGNYGYTF
-	TRBV10-3	TRBJ1-6	-	TGTGCCATCAAAGGACCGGCTTCTGATTCACCCCTCCACTTT	CAIKGPASDSPLHF
TRBD2	TRBV28	TRBJ2-1	once	TGTGCCAGCAGTATAAGCGGGAGCAATGAGCAGTTCTTC	CASSISGSNEQFF
TRBD1	TRBV10-3	TRBJ1-2	-	TGTGCCTTTTCCTCGACAGGGGGCGCGGGTGGCTACACCTTC	CAFSSTGGAGGYTF
-	TRBV6-5	TRBJ1-2	-	TGTGCCAGCAGCCCCGCCGGTTCCTATGGCTACACCTTC	CASSPAGSYGYTF
TRBD2	TRBV4-2	TRBJ2-3	-	TGTGCCAGCAGCCGCAAGCGGGAGGCGGACACAGATACGCAGTATTTT	CASSRKREADTDTQYF
-	TRBV6-1	TRBJ2-5	once	TGTGCCAGCAGTGCCCAAGGACTCGGAGAGACCCAGTACTTC	CASSAQGLGETQYF
TRBD1	TRBV30	TRBJ2-5	-	TGTGCCTGGAGCGCCGGACAGGGCCTCGAGACCCAGTACTTC	CAWSAGQGLETQYF
-	TRBV25-1	TRBJ1-4	-	TGTGCCAGCCGGCGGGACCTTGATGAAAAACTGTTTTTT	CASRRDLDEKLFF
TRBD2	TRBV6-6	TRBJ2-3	-	TGTGCCAGCAGCTTGCCGGGACTAGCCCCCGATACGCAGTATTTT	CASSLPGLAPDTQYF
-	TRBV29-1	TRBJ2-1	-	TGCAGCGTTTTCGGACAGCGGGGCAATGAGCAGTTCTTC	CSVFGQRGNEQFF
TRBD1	TRBV11-2	TRBJ2-1	-	TGTGCCAGCAGCCTGGGACAGACAAGCTCCTACAATGAGCAGTTCTTC	CASSLGQTSSYNEQFF